These T cell receptor beta chains were read from a single sample in a study of blood T cell repertoires in COVID-19. TCRdb's table, derived via immunoSEQ multiplex PCR, lists solely in-frame clones and lacks some. The sample yields roughly 290,000 clones, more than 85% seen once. Sequencing input: peripheral blood. All receptors come from a man between 25 and 39 years old with acute or convalescent COVID-19. The CDR3 runs from the conserved cysteine through the conserved F or W. The order of the fields is V gene, CDR3 protein.

V: TRBV24-1
CDR3: CATSDRGTGGHEQYF

V: TRBV9
CDR3: CASSVAGEFNTIYF

V: TRBV5-4
CDR3: CASSQGLDTDTQYF

V: TRBV21-1
CDR3: CASNQDPHYGYTF

V: TRBV5-4
CDR3: CASSLAFGGARETQYF

V: TRBV5-1
CDR3: CASSPSGETGVEGYTF

V: TRBV19
CDR3: CASTRRGVSNTGELFF

V: TRBV27
CDR3: CASSFGQGFGYTF

V: TRBV6-5
CDR3: CASSFVRTGEGYTF

V: TRBV27
CDR3: CASSFQGTYEQYF

V: TRBV7-9
CDR3: CASSLSNLNTEAFF

V: TRBV28
CDR3: CASSVGGAKETQYF

V: TRBV27
CDR3: CASSLSIAGGRETQYF

V: TRBV6-4
CDR3: CASSDSKGQQRTNTEAFF

V: TRBV27
CDR3: CASSLFSSQAWNNEQFF

V: TRBV19
CDR3: CASSVGAGRVNTGELFF

V: TRBV5-1
CDR3: CASSLYPRTSGSNEQFF

V: TRBV7-9
CDR3: CASSNWDSEKLFF

V: TRBV7-2
CDR3: CASSSLVRNEQFF

V: TRBV28
CDR3: CATARRNEKLFF

V: TRBV19
CDR3: CASPGQENTEAFF

V: TRBV5-1
CDR3: CASSLSGITEAFF

V: TRBV2
CDR3: CASRPRQGPPYNEQFF

V: TRBV19
CDR3: CASSIGGRIQETQYF

V: TRBV7-2
CDR3: CASSLSSVRGQYF

V: TRBV11-2
CDR3: CASSLAGRGTEAFF

V: TRBV4-1
CDR3: CASSQDALGGEGYEQYF

V: TRBV29-1
CDR3: CSVRDRGSSPLHF

V: TRBV5-4
CDR3: CASSLDGQGIQYF

V: TRBV2
CDR3: CASSEGQIYGYTF

V: TRBV6-6
CDR3: CASSYTRQGANEQYF

V: TRBV28
CDR3: CASSLGRGGAYEQYF

V: TRBV9
CDR3: CASSLGQGWSTGELFF

V: TRBV6-5
CDR3: CASSSQYNEQFF

V: TRBV5-1
CDR3: CASSFRTVNPSTDTQYF

V: TRBV2
CDR3: CASSGDRGGNQPQHF

V: TRBV28
CDR3: CASTVTSGGAYTQYF

V: TRBV10-1
CDR3: CASSYDRERTEAFF

V: TRBV28
CDR3: CASSDLGQNNSPLHF

V: TRBV12-3/TRBV12-4
CDR3: CASGPEYGYTF

V: TRBV19
CDR3: CASSIVGGTPSTDTQYF

V: TRBV19
CDR3: CASSGRTAHNSPLHF

V: TRBV7-6
CDR3: CASSFVAGGPGEQYF

V: TRBV9
CDR3: CASRRGVTDTQYF

V: TRBV10-1
CDR3: CASSRLVGETQYF

V: TRBV11-2
CDR3: CASSLPTSGPGDTQYF

V: TRBV6-2/TRBV6-3
CDR3: CASSPLAGGIIGGQYF

V: TRBV30
CDR3: CAWSINSLNSGANVLTF

V: TRBV7-2
CDR3: CASSLARHSNQPQHF

V: TRBV28
CDR3: CATHGSGAAYGYTF

V: TRBV7-2
CDR3: CASSTGTGVMNTEAFF

V: TRBV7-7
CDR3: CASSLGVPGPGEQFF

V: TRBV9
CDR3: CASSARGALRKYTQYF